These 28 T cell receptor beta chains share one sample of origin, sequenced in a study of CD8 T cells in Susac syndrome. Random hexamers were used to reverse transcribe the RNA input (0.5 to 1 ug). TCRdb analysed the immunoSEQ multiplex PCR reads with MiXCR anew, one entry per CDR3 protein. This sample has some 260,000 distinct CDR3 sequences, with roughly 84% found just once. Specimen: CD8+ T cells from PBMCs. The receptors were sampled from a human donor with multiple sclerosis.

The rearrangement joins TRBV11-2 to TRBJ1-5, with 8 bases identical to TRBD1. Germline CDR1 SGHAT, CDR2 FQNNGV. J gave up 2 bases and V 3 bases, and 3 bases lay outside the gene matches. The CDR3 sequence is 15 residues long. The DNA for the CDR3 is TGTGCCAGCAGCTTCAGGGGGCAGGGCAATCAGCCCCAGCATTTT. This encodes CASSFRGQGNQPQHF.

The rearrangement links TRBV28 to TRBJ1-1; D is undetermined. V was pared by 4 bases and J by 2 bases, with 17 bases between. Germline CDR1 and CDR2: MDHEN and SYDVKM. This CDR3 is built from 16 residues. The CDR3 loop is CASSWRPRSVNTEAFF. The CDR3 bases are TGTGCCAGCAGTTGGAGACCGCGGAGCGTTAACACTGAAGCTTTCTTT.

V and J are TRBV27 and TRBJ2-1; 8 positions match TRBD2. The CDR3 covers 16 residues. Germline assignment: CDR1 MNHEY and CDR2 SMNVEV (reference sequence). Germline trimming cut 5 bases from V and 4 bases from J; bases unmatched to any gene: 10. The CDR3 DNA reads as TGTGCCAGCAGTCAGAGGGGTAGCGGGACTTACAATGAGCAGTTCTTC. Translated: CASSQRGSGTYNEQFF.

The chain carries TRBV27 and TRBJ1-2; D call uncertain. The CDR3 covers 15 residues. Germline-derived CDR1 and CDR2 are MNHEY and SMNVEV (reference sequence). Trimming removed 5 bases at V and 5 bases at J, with 18 bases between. The CDR3 nucleotides are TGTGCCAGCAGTCCCTGGCCAGGAGCAAGTTATGGCTACACCTTC. Residues: CASSPWPGASYGYTF.

The chain recombines TRBV28 with TRBJ1-2; D gene unclear. Germline-derived CDR1 and CDR2 are MDHEN and SYDVKM. The CDR3 has 14 amino acids. Trimming left V 3 bases short and J 5 bases short, with 13 bases between. The CDR3 coding sequence is TGTGCCAGCAGTTTGAGGGCGTCGAGTTATGGCTACACCTTC. It is translated as CASSLRASSYGYTF.

This chain uses TRBV7-9 with TRBJ2-7; tentative D call: TRBD2 (6 bases). This CDR3 is 12 amino acids long. Per germline, CDR1 SEHNR and CDR2 FQNEAQ (reference sequence). V shed 5 bases and J shed 6 bases, with 11 bases lying between them. CDR3 sequence: CASSMTRSEQYF. The CDR3 DNA follows: TGTGCCAGCAGCATGACTAGATCCGAGCAGTACTTC.

The chain is built from TRBV9 and TRBJ1-2; the D is unclear. The CDR3 runs to 16 residues. With 0 bases removed from V and 5 bases from J, the gap between germline ends came to 17 bases. The V gene's germline CDR1 is SGDLS and CDR2 YYNGEE. The CDR3 protein is CASSVAGGPNIYGYTF. The CDR3 nucleotides are TGTGCCAGCAGCGTAGCAGGCGGCCCAAACATATATGGCTACACCTTC. The full variable domain, rest sourced from reference TRBV9 and TRBJ1-2, is DSGVTQTPKHLITATGQRVTLRCSPRSGDLSVYWYQQSLDQGLQFLIQYYNGEERAKGNILERFSAQQFPDLHSELNLSSLELGDSALYFCASSVAGGPNIYGYTFGSGTRLTVV.

The rearrangement uses TRBV5-4 and TRBJ2-1; TRBD2 agrees at 8 bases. This CDR3 is 16 amino acids long. CDR1 is SGHNT, CDR2 YYREEE, per germline (reference sequence). V was pared by 3 bases and J by 2 bases, with 7 bases of the junction left unmatched. CDR3 residues: CASSSTSGAPYNEQFF. CDR3 nucleotide sequence: TGTGCCAGCAGCTCCACTAGCGGAGCCCCCTACAATGAGCAGTTCTTC.

This sequence joins TRBV10-3 and TRBJ1-5, with TRBD1 matching over 8 bases. CDR3 size: 16 residues. Per the germline V gene, CDR1 is ENHRY and CDR2 is SYGVKD. V was pared by 2 bases and J by 2 bases, with 5 bases of the junction left unmatched. CDR3: CAISEPGGPGNQPQHF. CDR3 nucleotide sequence: TGTGCCATCAGTGAGCCAGGGGGCCCGGGCAATCAGCCCCAGCATTTT.

This clonotype was seen only once. The rearrangement joins TRBV19 to TRBJ1-2; D perhaps matches TRBD1 (5 bases). Germline CDR1 and CDR2: LNHDA and SQIVND (reference sequence). The CDR3 consists of 15 residues. Trimming took 2 bases from V and 6 from J, leaving 16 bases between them. The CDR3 sequence: CASSISAGEGHGYTF. CDR3 in DNA: TGTGCCAGTAGTATATCGGCTGGTGAGGGGCATGGCTACACCTTC.

The chain combines TRBV19 with TRBJ2-1; 10 nucleotides match TRBD2. Germline loops: CDR1 LNHDA, CDR2 SQIVND (reference sequence). CDR3 size: 15 residues. Trimming cost V 5 bases and J 7 bases; bases outside gene matches: 8. This CDR3 is CASSGASGSSNEQFF. CDR3 DNA sequence: TGTGCCAGTAGTGGGGCTAGCGGGAGTTCGAATGAGCAGTTCTTC.

This chain links TRBV20-1 with TRBJ2-7, with D possibly being TRBD1 (6 bases). The germline CDR1 and CDR2 sequences are DFQATT and SNEGSKA (reference sequence). CDR3 length: 16 amino acids. The germline V and J ends were trimmed by 5 bases and 1 base, with 21 bases remaining between them. The CDR3 loop is CSAPNVGFRGSYEQYF. CDR3 sequence (DNA): TGCAGTGCTCCGAACGTGGGTTTCAGGGGTTCCTACGAGCAGTACTTC.

This clonotype appeared a single time. Sequence at one end of the junction differs from germline and may be a read error. The chain has TRBV7-2 and TRBJ1-4; D uncertain. The length of the CDR3 is 11 residues. CDR1 is SGHTA and CDR2 is FQGNSA in the germline V gene. The CDR3 DNA follows: TGTGTCAGCAGCTTGGGGGAAAAACTGTTTTTT. The encoded protein is CVSSLGEKLFF.

This clonotype came up a few times. V usage is TRBV20-1 and J usage is TRBJ2-7; 11 bases line up with TRBD2. Germline V lookup: CDR1 DFQATT, CDR2 SNEGSKA (reference sequence). CDR3 size: 15 residues. Trimming took 3 bases from V and 1 from J; bases not matched to a gene: 5. The CDR3 sequence is CSARDLAGGSYEQYF. The CDR3 nucleotides read TGCAGTGCTAGGGACTTAGCGGGAGGGTCCTACGAGCAGTACTTC.

This chain uses TRBV12-3 or TRBV12-4 with TRBJ2-7, with D maybe TRBD2 (7 bases). V dropped 5 bases and J dropped 6 bases, with 14 bases sitting between them. This CDR3 spans 13 amino acids. The CDR3 DNA sequence: TGTGCCAGCAGTCTCCCGGGGGGCGGCGAGCAGTACTTC. It specifies CASSLPGGGEQYF.

The V call is TRBV2, the J call TRBJ2-1, with a tentative D call TRBD2 (5 bases). V was shortened by 4 bases and J by 2 bases, with 15 bases between the two germline ends. The CDR3 contains 16 residues. The germline V gene has CDR1 SNHLY and CDR2 FYNNEI. CDR3 coding DNA: TGTGCCAGCAGTGGTGATAGCGCGAGACCCTACAATGAGCAGTTCTTC. Residues: CASSGDSARPYNEQFF.

The chain couples TRBV6-6 to TRBJ2-1; D possibly matches TRBD1 or TRBD2 (5 bases each). V lost 2 bases and J lost 5, with 13 bases in between. The length of the CDR3 is 15 residues. CDR1 and CDR2 (germline): MNHNY, SVGAGI (reference sequence). The CDR3 loop reads CASSYLLGDHNEQFF. As DNA, the CDR3 is TGTGCCAGCAGTTACCTCTTGGGGGATCACAATGAGCAGTTCTTC.

The rearrangement joins TRBV5-1 to TRBJ2-7, with 11 nucleotides matching TRBD2. Trimming removed 7 bases from V and 3 bases from J; junction bases left unmatched: 6. Per the germline V gene, CDR1 is SGHRS and CDR2 is YFSETQ. The CDR3 loop spans 14 amino acids. In nucleotides, the CDR3 is TGCGCCAGCCACACTAGCGGGAGAAGCTACGAGCAGTACTTC. Amino acid sequence: CASHTSGRSYEQYF.

The chain is built from TRBV7-8 and TRBJ2-3; the D gene is possibly TRBD2 (5 bases). The V end lost 2 bases, the J end lost 4 bases, and 13 bases lay between the germline ends. Germline V CDR1 and CDR2: SGHVS, FQNEAQ. The CDR3 totals 15 residues. The CDR3 protein is CASSLQGSRSDTQYF. The CDR3 bases are TGTGCCAGCAGCTTACAAGGGAGTAGGTCAGATACGCAGTATTTT.

The CDR3 here is CARSGGPYYGYTF. For the CDR3, the DNA is TGTGCCAGAAGCGGGGGACCCTACTATGGCTACACCTTC. The V call is TRBV2, the J call TRBJ1-2, with D perhaps matching TRBD1 (5 bases). Trimming pared 9 bases from V and 3 bases from J, leaving 14 bases between. The CDR3 runs 13 residues. The germline gives CDR1 SNHLY, CDR2 FYNNEI.

The chain recombines TRBV13 with TRBJ2-1; the D call may be TRBD1 or TRBD2 (5 bases each). There are 14 residues in the CDR3. Germline loops: CDR1 PRHDT, CDR2 FYEKMQ (reference sequence). The V end was cut by 4 bases, the J end by 6 bases, with 13 bases between. CDR3 sequence (DNA): TGTGCCAGCAGCTCCCGACTAAGGGGCAATGAGCAGTTCTTC. Translation: CASSSRLRGNEQFF.

DNA of the CDR3: TGTGCCAGCAGTTCCCCGGTTAGCGGCATTTACAATGAGCAGTTCTTC. Its protein product is CASSSPVSGIYNEQFF. The rearrangement links TRBV6-2 or TRBV6-3 to TRBJ2-1, with D maybe TRBD2 (6 bases). This CDR3 comprises 16 residues. Trimming removed 4 bases at V and 4 bases at J, with 17 bases between. CDR1 and CDR2 (germline): MNHEY, SVGEGT.

The chain links TRBV28 to TRBJ2-1; 11 nucleotides align to TRBD2. This CDR3 has 18 amino acids. V lost 3 bases and J lost 5; bases outside the gene matches: 12. The germline gives CDR1 MDHEN, CDR2 SYDVKM. The CDR3 reads CASSFRLAGGGAHNEQFF. The CDR3 DNA sequence: TGTGCCAGCAGTTTCCGGCTAGCGGGAGGAGGCGCGCACAATGAGCAGTTCTTC.

The chain carries TRBV30 and TRBJ2-5; D possibly corresponds to TRBD2 (6 bases). Germline CDR1 reads GTSNPN; CDR2 reads SVGIG (reference sequence). The V end was cut by 0 bases, the J end by 2 bases, with 13 bases between. The CDR3 sequence is 15 residues long. CDR3 protein: CAWSVLRGTQETQYF. DNA of the CDR3: TGTGCCTGGAGTGTATTGCGCGGGACTCAAGAGACCCAGTACTTC.

The V and J genes are TRBV5-4 and TRBJ1-4; 7 bases map to TRBD1. V was clipped by 4 bases and J by 8 bases; unmatched bases: 8. This CDR3 spans 14 amino acids. Germline V lookup: CDR1 SGHNT, CDR2 YYREEE (reference sequence). As DNA, the CDR3 is TGTGCCAGCAGCCCAGACAGGGTTGAGGAAAAACTGTTTTTT. The encoded protein is CASSPDRVEEKLFF.

The rearrangement uses TRBV6-1 and TRBJ1-3; D unresolved. The germline gives CDR1 MNHNS, CDR2 SASEGT. This CDR3 has 14 residues. V gave up 6 bases and J gave up 4 bases, with 13 bases separating them. The CDR3 DNA is TGTGCCAGCAGCCCTACCCCCGAAGGAAACACCATATATTTT. Protein: CASSPTPEGNTIYF.

This chain links TRBV7-2 with TRBJ2-7; TRBD2 aligns across 10 bases. Germline values: CDR1 SGHTA, CDR2 FQGNSA. V gave up 1 base and J gave up 5 bases; unmatched junction bases: 5. This CDR3 region has 15 residues. The CDR3 protein is CASSLVAGGSDEQYF. The CDR3 region has the DNA TGTGCCAGCAGCTTAGTAGCGGGAGGTTCGGACGAGCAGTACTTC.

This rearrangement joins TRBV15 to TRBJ1-5, with a weak D call TRBD1 (5 bases). Germline CDR1 LNHNV, CDR2 YYDKDF (reference sequence). Trimming took 5 bases from V and 7 from J, leaving 27 bases between them. The CDR3 has 18 amino acids. The CDR3 protein is CATSWNPLRGVRNQPQHF. In DNA form, the CDR3 reads TGTGCCACCAGCTGGAACCCCCTAAGGGGCGTTCGGAACCAGCCCCAGCATTTT.